A single sample is the source of the 4 T cell receptor beta chains below, sequenced in a study of shared clonotypes between healthy human individuals. The data were produced by immunoSEQ multiplex PCR, yet TCRdb's version contains in-frame clones alone and is incomplete. The sample shows hundreds of thousands of clones, 90% to 97% of them seen only once. Sequencing was performed on naive CD4+ T cells sorted from blood. Subset: CD45RA+ positively selected. The receptors here all came from a woman between 25 and 40 years old in good health.

The genes are TRBV7-2 and TRBJ2-7, with 9 bases matching TRBD2. Germline V gives CDR1 SGHTA, CDR2 FQGNSA. V lost 2 bases, J lost 3 bases, and 8 bases stayed unmatched. The CDR3 length is 16 residues. The CDR3 loop is CASSLLGRLAVYEQYF. The CDR3 DNA follows: TGTGCCAGCAGCTTACTCGGGAGACTAGCGGTCTACGAGCAGTACTTC.

The J gene is TRBJ2-3, the V gene TRBV28; the D is unclear. V gave up 8 bases and J gave up 0 bases, with 9 bases separating them. Germline CDR1 MDHEN, CDR2 SYDVKM. The CDR3 extends over 13 amino acids. The CDR3, as DNA: TGTGCCAGCGGTGTAGGTAGCACAGATACGCAGTATTTT. It specifies CASGVGSTDTQYF.

The rearrangement joins TRBV6-4 to TRBJ2-6, with TRBD1 matching 11 bases. Germline CDR1 reads MRHNA; CDR2 reads SNTAGT. There are 19 residues in the CDR3. V was pared by 0 bases and J by 2 bases, with 6 bases of the junction left unmatched. The CDR3 DNA sequence: TGTGCCAGCAGTGACTCGATGTGGGACAGGGGGGCTGGGGCCAACGTCCTGACTTTC. Amino acids: CASSDSMWDRGAGANVLTF.

This chain uses TRBV7-8 with TRBJ2-7; D gene uncertain. Germline CDR1 and CDR2: SGHVS and FQNEAQ. V lost 4 bases to trimming and J lost 2 bases, with 12 bases between them. The CDR3 has 14 residues. The CDR3 region is CASSSMDGPYEQYF. The CDR3 DNA is TGTGCCAGCAGCTCTATGGACGGTCCCTACGAGCAGTACTTC.